This TCR beta chain was sequenced in a study of T cell responses to AZD1222 COVID-19 vaccine. This clone was observed a handful of times. With V trimmed by 8 bases and J by 2 bases, 5 bases remained unmatched. CDR1 and CDR2 from the germline V gene are LGHNA and YSLEER. CDR3 size: 13 residues. Libraries were prepared by immunoSEQ multiplex PCR; TCRdb keeps only in-frame clonotypes and omits some of them. The table records 150,000 to 200,000 clones, 88% of them present only once. The sample was peripheral blood, taken 28 days after the second AZD1222 dose. This chain joins TRBV4-3 and TRBJ2-7; 8 positions match TRBD1. This clonotype originated in an adult who received the AZD1222 COVID-19 vaccine. The CDR3 DNA is TGCGCCAGCTCTCAGGGGGCGACCTACGAGCAGTACTTC. This translates into CASSQGATYEQYF.